The clone carrying this T cell receptor beta chain was counted once. The antigen remains undetermined. The record originates from a study of vaccination effects on CD4 cells after COVID-19. CDR3 length equals 16 residues. CDR1 is GTSNPN and CDR2 is SVGIG in the germline V gene (reference sequence). With V trimmed by 3 bases and J by 7 bases, 11 bases remained unmatched. Repertoires were generated with immunoSEQ multiplex PCR, while TCRdb's copy carries only in-frame clones and drops some. In the table there are 65,000 or so clones, approximately 76% of which are singletons. Study outcomes and limitations: Only 1 of 255 vaccine-induced clones from healthy vaccinees cross-reacted with common cold coronaviruses.

Using viral peptide pools, the ViraFEST assay grew out antigen-specific CD4+ T cells prior to sequencing. The authors isolated CD4+ T cells after nine to eleven days of culture. In the vaccine recipients, nucleocapsid antibodies were negative and there was no prior SARS-CoV-2 infection. This material consisted of CD4+ T cells from PBMCs cultured with HCoV-NL63 spike peptides, taken before COVID-19 vaccination. The receptor comes from a human donor who received a COVID-19 vaccine. The chain links TRBV30 to TRBJ2-5, with TRBD2 identical over 13 bases. The CDR3 is CAWRERLAGGPWTQYF. The DNA for the CDR3 is TGTGCCTGGAGGGAGAGACTAGCGGGGGGCCCCTGGACCCAGTACTTC. Full variable domain (rest looked up from reference TRBV30 and TRBJ2-5): SQTIHQWPATLVQPVGSPLSLECTVEGTSNPNLYWYRQAAGRGLQLLFYSVGIGQISSEVPQNLSASRPQDRQFILSSKKLLLSDSGFYLCAWRERLAGGPWTQYFGPGTRLLVL.